This is a list of T cell receptor beta chains from one sample in a study of cytomegalovirus exposure and HLA in healthy donors. Assay: immunoSEQ multiplex PCR; the TCRdb copy retains only in-frame clones and omits some. The sample shows over 200,000 clones, roughly 79% of them seen only once. The sequencing sample was made of PBMCs. The source of these receptors is a male donor in good health and CMV-seronegative. CDR3s include the opening cysteine and the closing phenylalanine or tryptophan. The D gene is left open where the match is weak. Size tells how often a clone was seen (once, few, many) or the class of an expanded clone, and some rows leave it out.

j_call: TRBJ2-7
v_call: TRBV5-1
d_call: NA
clone_size: NA
cdr3_nt: TGCGCCAGCAGCTTGTCCGGCGTACTCTACGAGCGGTACTTC
cdr3_aa: CASSLSGVLYERYF

j_call: TRBJ2-2
v_call: TRBV5-1
d_call: NA
clone_size: NA
cdr3_nt: TGCGCCAGCAGCTGGAGGGGTCACACCGGGGAGCTGTTTTTT
cdr3_aa: CASSWRGHTGELFF

j_call: TRBJ1-1
v_call: TRBV5-6
d_call: TRBD1
clone_size: few
cdr3_nt: TGTGCCAGCAGTTCCCCCACAGGGGGCTGGACTGAAGCTTTCTTT
cdr3_aa: CASSSPTGGWTEAFF

j_call: TRBJ2-7
v_call: TRBV7-2
d_call: TRBD2
clone_size: few
cdr3_nt: TGTGCCAGCAGCCCGACTAGCGGGAGTTACGAGCAGTACTTC
cdr3_aa: CASSPTSGSYEQYF

j_call: TRBJ2-1
v_call: TRBV5-4
d_call: NA
clone_size: NA
cdr3_nt: TGTGCCAGCAGCTTGGAGAGCTCCTACAATGAGCAGTTCTTC
cdr3_aa: CASSLESSYNEQFF

j_call: TRBJ2-3
v_call: TRBV5-1
d_call: TRBD2
clone_size: NA
cdr3_nt: TGCGCCAGCAGCTTGGGCGGTGGACTAGCGTCAGTAGATACGCAGTATTTT
cdr3_aa: CASSLGGGLASVDTQYF

j_call: TRBJ2-5
v_call: TRBV27
d_call: NA
clone_size: NA
cdr3_nt: TGTGCCAGCAGTACCCGGGTTTATGAGACCCAGTACTTC
cdr3_aa: CASSTRVYETQYF

j_call: TRBJ2-7
v_call: TRBV27
d_call: NA
clone_size: NA
cdr3_nt: TGTGCCAGCAGTTTAGTCAGGGCCGATTACGAGCAGTACTTC
cdr3_aa: CASSLVRADYEQYF

j_call: TRBJ2-2
v_call: TRBV18
d_call: NA
clone_size: few
cdr3_nt: TGTGCCAGCTCAGAGGGACTTGCCGGGGAGCTGTTTTTT
cdr3_aa: CASSEGLAGELFF

j_call: TRBJ1-1
v_call: TRBV25-1
d_call: NA
clone_size: NA
cdr3_nt: TGTGCCAGCAGTCCCCAAAGGTCGGGAACTGAAGCTTTCTTT
cdr3_aa: CASSPQRSGTEAFF

j_call: TRBJ2-7
v_call: TRBV27
d_call: NA
clone_size: few
cdr3_nt: TGTGCCAGCAGTTACTTAGGACAGTGGGCCTCCTACGAGCAGTACTTC
cdr3_aa: CASSYLGQWASYEQYF

j_call: TRBJ2-1
v_call: TRBV9
d_call: NA
clone_size: few
cdr3_nt: TGTGCCAGCAGCGTGCAGGGAGGCTCCTACAATGAGCAGTTCTTC
cdr3_aa: CASSVQGGSYNEQFF

j_call: TRBJ2-5
v_call: TRBV27
d_call: TRBD2
clone_size: NA
cdr3_nt: TGTGCCAGCAAGAGTCGCGGGAGGAACCAAGAGACCCAGTACTTC
cdr3_aa: CASKSRGRNQETQYF

j_call: TRBJ1-2
v_call: TRBV19
d_call: NA
clone_size: NA
cdr3_nt: TGTGCCAGTAGGGACCGGGAGAACTATGGCTACACCTTC
cdr3_aa: CASRDRENYGYTF

j_call: TRBJ1-2
v_call: TRBV7-9
d_call: TRBD1
clone_size: NA
cdr3_nt: TGTGCCAGCAGCTTAAGAGGGACCGGGACAGTCTATGGCTACACCTTC
cdr3_aa: CASSLRGTGTVYGYTF

j_call: TRBJ2-5
v_call: TRBV5-4
d_call: NA
clone_size: NA
cdr3_nt: TGTGCCAGCAGCTCCTCCGGGTCCCGGGGGGCCGGGGAGACCCAGTACTTC
cdr3_aa: CASSSSGSRGAGETQYF

j_call: TRBJ1-1
v_call: TRBV20-1
d_call: NA
clone_size: NA
cdr3_nt: TGCAGTGCTATGGGGACTTCTGAAGCTTTCTTT
cdr3_aa: CSAMGTSEAFF

j_call: TRBJ2-7
v_call: TRBV9
d_call: TRBD2
clone_size: NA
cdr3_nt: TGTGCCAGCAACGACCCCTCAGGGGGGGGACTAGCGGGAGAGTCCGTCAACGAGCAGTACTTC
cdr3_aa: CASNDPSGGGLAGESVNEQYF

j_call: TRBJ1-1
v_call: TRBV19
d_call: TRBD1
clone_size: NA
cdr3_nt: TGTGCCAGCGCCCGGGACAGGGGGCGGAGGAACACTGAAGCTTTCTTT
cdr3_aa: CASARDRGRRNTEAFF

j_call: TRBJ2-7
v_call: TRBV9
d_call: NA
clone_size: once
cdr3_nt: TGTGCCAGCAGCGTAGGGCAGGGTTCCCACGAGCAGTACTTC
cdr3_aa: CASSVGQGSHEQYF

j_call: TRBJ2-7
v_call: TRBV28
d_call: NA
clone_size: NA
cdr3_nt: TGTGCCAGCAGTTCCCGAGGGGGGACAGCCTACGAGCAGTACTTC
cdr3_aa: CASSSRGGTAYEQYF

j_call: TRBJ2-7
v_call: TRBV9
d_call: NA
clone_size: once
cdr3_nt: TGTGCCAGCAGTGAAGGGGCCAGGAGCTCCTACGAGCAGTACTTC
cdr3_aa: CASSEGARSSYEQYF

j_call: TRBJ2-2
v_call: TRBV29-1
d_call: TRBD2
clone_size: NA
cdr3_nt: TGCAGCGTGGGGGGACTAGCGGGAGGAAACACCGGGGAGCTGTTTTTT
cdr3_aa: CSVGGLAGGNTGELFF

j_call: TRBJ2-1
v_call: TRBV11-2
d_call: NA
clone_size: NA
cdr3_nt: TGTGCCAGCAGCTTCTCCGCAGGAGGGTCCTACAATGAGCAGTTCTTC
cdr3_aa: CASSFSAGGSYNEQFF